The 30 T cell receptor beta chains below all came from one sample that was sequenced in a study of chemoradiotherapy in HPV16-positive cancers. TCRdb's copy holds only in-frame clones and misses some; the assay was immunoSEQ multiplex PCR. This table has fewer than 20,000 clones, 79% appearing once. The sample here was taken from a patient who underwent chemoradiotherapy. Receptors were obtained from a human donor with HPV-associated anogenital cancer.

CDR3 protein: CASSQDRGGDQPQHF. The CDR3 DNA reads TGTGCCAGCAGCCAAGATCGGGGGGGGGATCAGCCCCAGCATTTT. The V call is TRBV4-2, the J call TRBJ1-5; tentatively, D is TRBD1 (5 bases). CDR1 is LGHNA, CDR2 YNFKEQ, per germline. The CDR3 extends over 15 amino acids. Trimming cost V 0 bases and J 5 bases, with 11 bases left between them.

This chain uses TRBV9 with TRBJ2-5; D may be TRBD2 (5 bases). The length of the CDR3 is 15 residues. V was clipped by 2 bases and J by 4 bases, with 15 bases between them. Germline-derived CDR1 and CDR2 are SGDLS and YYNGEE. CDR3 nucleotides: TGTGCCAGCAGCGTTTGGACGGGAAATAGAGAGACCCAGTACTTC. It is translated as CASSVWTGNRETQYF.

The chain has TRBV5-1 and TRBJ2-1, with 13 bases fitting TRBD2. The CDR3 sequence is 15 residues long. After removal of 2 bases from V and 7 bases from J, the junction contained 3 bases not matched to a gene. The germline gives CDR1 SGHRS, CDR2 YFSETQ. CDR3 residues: CASSFTSGGANEQFF. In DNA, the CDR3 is TGCGCCAGCAGCTTTACTAGCGGGGGGGCAAATGAGCAGTTCTTC.

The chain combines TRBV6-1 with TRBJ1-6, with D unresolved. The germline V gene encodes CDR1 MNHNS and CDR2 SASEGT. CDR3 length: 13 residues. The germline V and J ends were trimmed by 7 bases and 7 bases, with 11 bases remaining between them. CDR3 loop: CASIGELNSPLHF. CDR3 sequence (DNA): TGTGCCAGCATCGGGGAGTTAAATTCACCCCTCCACTTT.

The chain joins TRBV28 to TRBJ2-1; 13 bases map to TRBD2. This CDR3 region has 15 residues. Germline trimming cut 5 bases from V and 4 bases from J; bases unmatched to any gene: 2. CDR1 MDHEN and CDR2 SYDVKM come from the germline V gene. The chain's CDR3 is CASSRTSGGYNEQFF. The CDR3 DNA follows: TGTGCCAGCAGTCGGACTAGCGGGGGTTACAATGAGCAGTTCTTC.

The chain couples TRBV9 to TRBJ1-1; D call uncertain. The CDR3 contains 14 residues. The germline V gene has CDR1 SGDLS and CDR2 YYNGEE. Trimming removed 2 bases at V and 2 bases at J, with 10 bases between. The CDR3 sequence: CASSVGVSNTEAFF. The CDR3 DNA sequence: TGTGCCAGCAGCGTCGGAGTGTCAAACACTGAAGCTTTCTTT.

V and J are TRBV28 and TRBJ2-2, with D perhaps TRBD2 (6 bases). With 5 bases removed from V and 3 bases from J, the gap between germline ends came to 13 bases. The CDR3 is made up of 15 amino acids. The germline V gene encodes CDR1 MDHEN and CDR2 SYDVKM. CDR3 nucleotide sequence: TGTGCCAGCAGTCATCACGGGGGAGACACCGGGGAGCTGTTTTTT. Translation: CASSHHGGDTGELFF.

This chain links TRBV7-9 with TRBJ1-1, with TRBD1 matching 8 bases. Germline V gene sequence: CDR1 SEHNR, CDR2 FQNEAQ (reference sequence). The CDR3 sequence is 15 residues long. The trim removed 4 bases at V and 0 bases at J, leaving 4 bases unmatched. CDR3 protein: CASSWQGAMNTEAFF. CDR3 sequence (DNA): TGTGCCAGCAGCTGGCAGGGGGCCATGAACACTGAAGCTTTCTTT.

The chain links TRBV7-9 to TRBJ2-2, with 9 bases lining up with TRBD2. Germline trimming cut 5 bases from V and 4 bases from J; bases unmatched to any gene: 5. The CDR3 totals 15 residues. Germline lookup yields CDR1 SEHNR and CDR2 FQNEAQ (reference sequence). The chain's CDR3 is CASSASGVGTGELFF. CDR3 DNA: TGTGCCAGCAGCGCTAGCGGGGTGGGCACCGGGGAGCTGTTTTTT.

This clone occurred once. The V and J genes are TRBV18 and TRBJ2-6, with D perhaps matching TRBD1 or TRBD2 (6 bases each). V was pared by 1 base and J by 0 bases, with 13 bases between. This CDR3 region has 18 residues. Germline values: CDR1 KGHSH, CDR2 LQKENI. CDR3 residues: CASSPQGGTPSGANVLTF. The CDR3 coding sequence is TGTGCCAGCTCACCACAGGGGGGTACTCCCTCTGGGGCCAACGTCCTGACTTTC.

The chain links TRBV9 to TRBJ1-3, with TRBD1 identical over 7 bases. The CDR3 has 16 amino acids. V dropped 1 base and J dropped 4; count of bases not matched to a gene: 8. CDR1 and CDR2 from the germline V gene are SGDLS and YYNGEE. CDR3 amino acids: CASSVYQGGNGNTIYF. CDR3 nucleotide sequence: TGTGCCAGCAGCGTATATCAGGGGGGAAACGGAAACACCATATATTTT.

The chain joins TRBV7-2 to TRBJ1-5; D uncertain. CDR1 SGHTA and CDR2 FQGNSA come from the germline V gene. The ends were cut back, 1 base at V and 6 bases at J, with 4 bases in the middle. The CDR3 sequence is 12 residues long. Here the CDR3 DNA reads TGTGCCAGCAGCTTAGGGTTTCAGCCCCAGCATTTT. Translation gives CASSLGFQPQHF.

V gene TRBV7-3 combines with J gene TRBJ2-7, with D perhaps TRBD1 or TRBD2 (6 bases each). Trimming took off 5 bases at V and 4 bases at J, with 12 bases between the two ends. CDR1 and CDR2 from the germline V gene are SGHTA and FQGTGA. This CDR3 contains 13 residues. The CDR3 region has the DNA TGTGCCAGCAGCCCGGAGGGGGGATACGAGCAGTACTTC. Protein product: CASSPEGGYEQYF.

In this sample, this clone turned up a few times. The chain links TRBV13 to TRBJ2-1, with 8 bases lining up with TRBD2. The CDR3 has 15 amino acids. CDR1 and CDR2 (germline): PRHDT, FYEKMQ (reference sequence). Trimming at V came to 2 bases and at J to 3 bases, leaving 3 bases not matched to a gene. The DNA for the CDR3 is TGTGCCAGCAGCTTACCCGCGGGGGGCTACAATGAGCAGTTCTTC. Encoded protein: CASSLPAGGYNEQFF.

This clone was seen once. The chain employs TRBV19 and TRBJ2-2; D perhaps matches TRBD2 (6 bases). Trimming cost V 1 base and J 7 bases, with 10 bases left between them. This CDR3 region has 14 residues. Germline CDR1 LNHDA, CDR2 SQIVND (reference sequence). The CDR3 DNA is TGTGCCAGTAGTATAGGGCCGGGACTCGGGGAGCTGTTTTTT. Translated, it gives CASSIGPGLGELFF.

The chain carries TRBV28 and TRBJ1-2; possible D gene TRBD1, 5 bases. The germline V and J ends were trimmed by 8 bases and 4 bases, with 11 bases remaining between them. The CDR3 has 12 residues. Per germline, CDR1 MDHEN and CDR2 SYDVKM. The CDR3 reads CASGGIVYGYTF. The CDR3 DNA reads TGTGCCAGCGGGGGAATAGTCTATGGCTACACCTTC.

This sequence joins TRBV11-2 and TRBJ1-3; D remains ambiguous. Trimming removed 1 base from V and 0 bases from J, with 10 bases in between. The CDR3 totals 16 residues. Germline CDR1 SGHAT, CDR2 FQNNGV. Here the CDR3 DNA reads TGTGCCAGCAGCTTAGGGCCAAACAACTCTGGAAACACCATATATTTT. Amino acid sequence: CASSLGPNNSGNTIYF.

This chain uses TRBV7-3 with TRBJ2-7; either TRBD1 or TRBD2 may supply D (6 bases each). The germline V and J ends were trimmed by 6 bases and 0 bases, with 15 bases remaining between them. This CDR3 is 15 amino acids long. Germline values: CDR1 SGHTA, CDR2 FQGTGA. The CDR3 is CASRMRGVSSYEQYF. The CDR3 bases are TGTGCCAGCAGAATGAGGGGGGTTAGCTCCTACGAGCAGTACTTC.

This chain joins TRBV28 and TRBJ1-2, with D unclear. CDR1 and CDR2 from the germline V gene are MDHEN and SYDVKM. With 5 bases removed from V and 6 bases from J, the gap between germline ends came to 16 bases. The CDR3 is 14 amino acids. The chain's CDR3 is CASSPLPVWNGYTF. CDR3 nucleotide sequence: TGTGCCAGCAGTCCATTACCCGTCTGGAATGGCTACACCTTC.

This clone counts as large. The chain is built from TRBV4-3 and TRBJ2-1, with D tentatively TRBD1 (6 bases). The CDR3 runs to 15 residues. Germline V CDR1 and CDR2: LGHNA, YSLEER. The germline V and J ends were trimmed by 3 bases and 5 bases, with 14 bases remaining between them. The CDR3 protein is CASSHLGDTNNEQFF. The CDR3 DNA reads TGCGCCAGCAGCCACTTAGGGGACACAAACAATGAGCAGTTCTTC.

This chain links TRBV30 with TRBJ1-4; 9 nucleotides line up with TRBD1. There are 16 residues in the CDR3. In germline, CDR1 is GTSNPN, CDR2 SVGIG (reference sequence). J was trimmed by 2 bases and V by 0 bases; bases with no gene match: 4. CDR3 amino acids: CAWSVDRGGTNEKLFF. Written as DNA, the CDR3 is TGTGCCTGGAGTGTAGACAGGGGGGGGACTAATGAAAAACTGTTTTTT.

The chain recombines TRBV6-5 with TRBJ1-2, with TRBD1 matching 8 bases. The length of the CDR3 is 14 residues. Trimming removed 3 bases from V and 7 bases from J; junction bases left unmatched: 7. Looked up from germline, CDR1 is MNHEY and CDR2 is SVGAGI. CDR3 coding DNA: TGTGCCAGCAGTTATACGGACAGGGCGGGTGGCTACACCTTC. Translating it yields CASSYTDRAGGYTF.

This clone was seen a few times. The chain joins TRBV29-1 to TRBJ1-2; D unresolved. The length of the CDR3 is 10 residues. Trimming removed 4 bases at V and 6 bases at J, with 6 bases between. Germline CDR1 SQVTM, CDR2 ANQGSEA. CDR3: CSVAFNGYTF. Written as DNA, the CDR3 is TGCAGCGTTGCCTTTAATGGCTACACCTTC.

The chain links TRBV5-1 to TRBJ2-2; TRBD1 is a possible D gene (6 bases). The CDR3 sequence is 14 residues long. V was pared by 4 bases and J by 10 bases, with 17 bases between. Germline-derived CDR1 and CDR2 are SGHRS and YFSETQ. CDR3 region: CASSQSTGLEELFF. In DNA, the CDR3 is TGCGCCAGCAGCCAAAGCACAGGGTTGGAGGAGCTGTTTTTT. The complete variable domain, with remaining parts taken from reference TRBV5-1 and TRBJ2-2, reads KAGVTQTPRYLIKTRGQQVTLSCSPISGHRSVSWYQQTPGQGLQFLFEYFSETQRNKGNFPGRFSGRQFSNSRSEMNVSTLELGDSALYLCASSQSTGLEELFFGEGSRLTVL.

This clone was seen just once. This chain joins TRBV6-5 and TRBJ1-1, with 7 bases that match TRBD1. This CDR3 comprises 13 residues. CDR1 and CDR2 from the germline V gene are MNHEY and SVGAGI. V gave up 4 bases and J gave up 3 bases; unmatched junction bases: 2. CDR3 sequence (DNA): TGTGCCAGCAGTTTTACAGGGGACACTGAAGCTTTCTTT. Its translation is CASSFTGDTEAFF.

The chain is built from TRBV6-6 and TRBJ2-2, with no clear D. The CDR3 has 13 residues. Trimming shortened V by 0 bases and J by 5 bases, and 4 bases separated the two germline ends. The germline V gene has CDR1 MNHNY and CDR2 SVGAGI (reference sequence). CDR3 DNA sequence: TGTGCCAGCAGTTACTCAGGGACCGGGGAGCTGTTTTTT. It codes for CASSYSGTGELFF.

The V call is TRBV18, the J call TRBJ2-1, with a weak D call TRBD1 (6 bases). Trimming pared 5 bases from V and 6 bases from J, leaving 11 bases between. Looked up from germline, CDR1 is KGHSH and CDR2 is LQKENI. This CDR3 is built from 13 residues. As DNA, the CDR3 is TGTGCCAGCTCAGCGCAGGGGACCAATGAGCAGTTCTTC. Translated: CASSAQGTNEQFF. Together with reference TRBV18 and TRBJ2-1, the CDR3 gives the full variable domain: NAGVMQNPRHLVRRRGQEARLRCSPMKGHSHVYWYRQLPEEGLKFMVYLQKENIIDESGMPKERFSAEFPKEGPSILRIQQVVRGDSAAYFCASSAQGTNEQFFGPGTRLTVL.

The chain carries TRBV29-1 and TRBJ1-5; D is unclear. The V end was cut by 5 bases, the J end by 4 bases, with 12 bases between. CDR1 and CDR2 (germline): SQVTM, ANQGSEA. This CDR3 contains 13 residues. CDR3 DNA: TGCAGCGTTTCCGACCGGCTTAATCAGCCCCAGCATTTT. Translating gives CSVSDRLNQPQHF.

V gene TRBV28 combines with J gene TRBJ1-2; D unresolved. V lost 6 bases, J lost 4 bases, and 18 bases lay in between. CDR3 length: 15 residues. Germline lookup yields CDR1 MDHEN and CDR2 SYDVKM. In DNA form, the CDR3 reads TGTGCCAGCAGAGAAGAACACGGCCCCTCCTATGGCTACACCTTC. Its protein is CASREEHGPSYGYTF.

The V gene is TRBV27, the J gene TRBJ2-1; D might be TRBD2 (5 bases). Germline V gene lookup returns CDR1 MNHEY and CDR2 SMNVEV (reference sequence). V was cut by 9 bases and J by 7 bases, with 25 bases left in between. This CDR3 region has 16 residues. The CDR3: CASALRARLSANEQFF. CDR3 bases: TGTGCCAGTGCCCTGAGGGCCCGCCTAAGTGCGAATGAGCAGTTCTTC.